The 13 T cell receptor beta chains presented below share a single source sample, sequenced in a study of blood T cell repertoires in COVID-19. Profiling relied on immunoSEQ multiplex PCR, and the TCRdb table lists in-frame clones only, not all of them. The table includes some 180,000 clones, around 82% detected once. Material: peripheral blood. The receptors were sampled from an older man with active or convalescent COVID-19.

The V call is TRBV12-5, the J call TRBJ2-7, with 9 positions matching TRBD1. CDR1 LGHNT and CDR2 FRNRAP come from the germline V gene. V dropped 0 bases and J dropped 6; count of bases not matched to a gene: 9. The CDR3 has 16 amino acids. The CDR3 bases are TGTGCTAGTGGTTTGGTAGATCGGGACAGGGTTACCGAGCAGTACTTC. It translates to CASGLVDRDRVTEQYF.

The V gene is TRBV3-1 (or the pseudogene TRBV3-2), the J gene TRBJ1-4; possible D gene TRBD1, 6 bases. The CDR3 runs to 16 residues. Trimming removed 2 bases from V and 0 bases from J, with 10 bases in between. The germline CDR1 and CDR2 sequences are LGHDT and YNNKEL (reference sequence). This CDR3 reads CASSQLTGTTNEKLFF. The CDR3 coding sequence is TGTGCCAGCAGCCAATTGACAGGTACAACTAATGAAAAACTGTTTTTT.

The V gene is TRBV7-2, the J gene TRBJ2-3, with D perhaps TRBD1 (6 bases). The CDR3 is 14 residues long. Germline CDR1 and CDR2: SGHTA and FQGNSA. The V and J ends lost 4 bases and 3 bases respectively, with 11 bases between them. The CDR3 sequence: CASSYDRTTDTQYF. CDR3 coding DNA: TGTGCCAGCAGCTACGACAGGACTACAGATACGCAGTATTTT.

The rearrangement joins TRBV27 to TRBJ2-7, with 11 bases lining up with TRBD2. V shed 2 bases and J 2 bases; nucleotides not matched to a gene: 5. From germline, CDR1 is MNHEY and CDR2 SMNVEV (reference sequence). CDR3 size: 16 residues. The CDR3 region is CASSLILAGAPYEQYF. The CDR3 DNA follows: TGTGCCAGCAGTTTAATACTAGCGGGAGCTCCCTACGAGCAGTACTTC.

This clone was seen only once. The rearrangement links TRBV7-9 to TRBJ1-3; D may be TRBD1 (5 bases). Germline CDR1 and CDR2: SEHNR and FQNEAQ (reference sequence). V lost 1 base to trimming and J lost 2 bases, with 9 bases between them. CDR3 length: 15 residues. The CDR3 here is CASSLGAGAGNTIYF. CDR3 coding DNA: TGTGCCAGCAGCTTAGGTGCGGGGGCTGGAAACACCATATATTTT.

J is TRBJ2-5 and V is TRBV9, with unresolved D. The germline V gene encodes CDR1 SGDLS and CDR2 YYNGEE. The CDR3 is 13 amino acids. V gave up 4 bases and J gave up 2 bases, with 9 bases separating them. The CDR3 sequence is CASSRAAQETQYF. CDR3 bases: TGTGCCAGCAGCCGCGCCGCTCAAGAGACCCAGTACTTC.

The rearrangement joins TRBV5-1 to TRBJ2-1; D ambiguous. The CDR3 length is 11 residues. Germline CDR1 SGHRS, CDR2 YFSETQ. The V and J ends lost 5 bases and 9 bases respectively, with 9 bases between them. CDR3 nucleotides: TGCGCCAGCAGTTACAACAGTGAGCAGTTCTTC. Protein sequence: CASSYNSEQFF.

The chain is built from TRBV5-1 and TRBJ1-3; D ambiguous. The CDR3 loop spans 14 amino acids. The germline V and J ends were trimmed by 4 bases and 4 bases, with 12 bases remaining between them. From germline, CDR1 is SGHRS and CDR2 YFSETQ. CDR3: CASSRGGPGNTIYF. The CDR3 DNA reads TGCGCCAGCAGCAGAGGAGGCCCCGGAAACACCATATATTTT.

CDR3 coding DNA: TGCGCCAGCAGCCCCCGGAGGGGCCTAGCGGGAGATCCAGATACGCAGTATTTT. Translating it yields CASSPRRGLAGDPDTQYF. The V call is TRBV4-1, the J call TRBJ2-3; TRBD2 agrees at 10 bases. Looked up from germline, CDR1 is MGHRA and CDR2 is YSYEKL. With V trimmed by 4 bases and J by 4 bases, 14 bases remained unmatched. CDR3 length: 18 amino acids.

The rearrangement uses TRBV29-1 and TRBJ2-3; 12 nucleotides match TRBD2. This CDR3 has 18 amino acids. Germline V gives CDR1 SQVTM, CDR2 ANQGSEA. V lost 6 bases, J lost 3 bases, and 16 bases stayed unmatched. CDR3 sequence reads: CSVRPPSGRANITDTQYF. The DNA for the CDR3 is TGCAGCGTCCGGCCACCTAGCGGGAGGGCCAATATAACAGATACGCAGTATTTT.

This rearrangement joins TRBV20-1 to TRBJ1-1; D call uncertain. The CDR3 loop spans 11 amino acids. From germline, CDR1 is DFQATT and CDR2 SNEGSKA (reference sequence). The V and J ends lost 6 bases and 3 bases respectively, with 8 bases between them. CDR3 region: CSAPSDTEAFF. Written as DNA, the CDR3 is TGCAGTGCCCCGTCGGACACTGAAGCTTTCTTT.

This chain uses TRBV6-5 with TRBJ1-6; D is possibly TRBD1 (6 bases). Germline V CDR1 and CDR2: MNHEY, SVGAGI. The CDR3 loop spans 15 amino acids. V lost 11 bases, J lost 0 bases, and 14 bases lay in between. The CDR3 DNA follows: TGTGCCTCCCGAGGGGGGGTCTCCTATAATTCACCCCTCCACTTT. Protein sequence: CASRGGVSYNSPLHF.

The sample holds one count of this clone. V gene TRBV28 combines with J gene TRBJ2-1; maybe TRBD2 (6 bases). V lost 7 bases to trimming and J lost 1 base, with 17 bases between them. Germline V gene lookup returns CDR1 MDHEN and CDR2 SYDVKM. This CDR3 is built from 16 residues. For the CDR3, the DNA is TGTGCCAGCAAGGTTCCGGTGGCGGGGTCCTACAATGAGCAGTTCTTC. Encoded protein: CASKVPVAGSYNEQFF.